A single sample gave rise to the 16 T cell receptor beta chains below, sequenced in a study of response to subunit inactivated influenza vaccine. In TCRdb, the RT-PCR reads were re-called with MiXCR into one record per CDR3 protein. In the table there are under 800,000 distinct CDR3 sequences, 11% to 15% of which are singletons. The specimen comprised PBMCs from blood, sampled 14 to 15 days before vaccination. These receptors were taken from a man aged 50 or older who received an inactivated influenza vaccine.

This clonotype was counted a few times. The chain has TRBV6-5 and TRBJ2-5; weak D call: TRBD1 (5 bases). Trimming pared 7 bases from V and 4 bases from J, leaving 22 bases between. The CDR3 covers 16 residues. Germline V gene data show CDR1 as MNHEY and CDR2 as SVGAGI. The CDR3 spells CASTSDSDIKGETQYF. CDR3 sequence (DNA): TGTGCCAGCACTTCCGACTCGGACATAAAGGGAGAGACCCAGTACTTC.

The rearrangement links TRBV18 to TRBJ2-7; 11 nucleotides agree with TRBD1. The CDR3 is made up of 15 amino acids. Germline V gives CDR1 KGHSH, CDR2 LQKENI. V shed 3 bases and J 6 bases; nucleotides not matched to a gene: 7. In DNA, the CDR3 is TGTGCCAGCTCACCTAGGACAGGGGGCTACTCCGAGCAGTACTTC. The encoded protein is CASSPRTGGYSEQYF.

V usage is TRBV27 and J usage is TRBJ2-7, with D maybe TRBD2 (6 bases). The CDR3 is made up of 14 amino acids. V was clipped by 5 bases and J by 5 bases, with 16 bases between them. The V gene's germline CDR1 is MNHEY and CDR2 SMNVEV (reference sequence). This CDR3 reads CASSPMGTAHEQYF. The CDR3 DNA sequence: TGTGCCAGCAGTCCAATGGGGACTGCCCACGAGCAGTACTTC.

The V and J genes are TRBV6-5 and TRBJ1-3; D is ambiguous. Per the germline V gene, CDR1 is MNHEY and CDR2 is SVGAGI. The ends were cut back, 0 bases at V and 2 bases at J, with 8 bases in the middle. CDR3 length equals 15 residues. The CDR3 reads CASSYSSGTGNTIYF. In DNA, the CDR3 is TGTGCCAGCAGTTACTCGTCCGGGACTGGAAACACCATATATTTT.

The chain recombines TRBV24-1 with TRBJ2-5, with 10 bases aligning to TRBD2. The CDR3 consists of 17 residues. Germline assignment: CDR1 KGHDR and CDR2 SFDVKD. V lost 1 base and J lost 4; bases outside the gene matches: 8. The CDR3 sequence: CATSDLVGLAGAETQYF. CDR3 sequence (DNA): TGTGCCACCAGTGATTTAGTGGGGCTAGCGGGAGCAGAGACCCAGTACTTC.

The chain has TRBV20-1 and TRBJ1-1; 7 nucleotides agree with TRBD1. The CDR3 spans 14 residues. J gave up 4 bases and V 2 bases, and 7 bases lay outside the gene matches. Germline CDR1 is DFQATT and CDR2 is SNEGSKA (reference sequence). In nucleotides, the CDR3 is TGCAGTGCTAGACACGCGACAGGGTTCACTGAAGCTTTCTTT. This sequence encodes CSARHATGFTEAFF.

V usage is TRBV9 and J usage is TRBJ2-1, with 7 bases that match TRBD2. The CDR3 spans 17 residues. Trimming at V came to 0 bases and at J to 5 bases, leaving 11 bases not matched to a gene. Germline assignment: CDR1 SGDLS and CDR2 YYNGEE. This CDR3 reads CASSVDDGRTFDNEQFF. The CDR3 DNA reads as TGTGCCAGCAGCGTAGACGACGGGAGGACGTTCGACAATGAGCAGTTCTTC.

This clonotype was counted many times. The rearrangement uses TRBV4-3 and TRBJ1-1; D may be TRBD1 (6 bases). Germline V gives CDR1 LGHNA, CDR2 YSLEER. V was shortened by 4 bases and J by 0 bases, with 9 bases between the two germline ends. The CDR3 is 14 residues long. The CDR3 coding sequence is TGCGCCAGCAGCCTGACAGGCCTGAACACTGAAGCTTTCTTT. The encoded protein is CASSLTGLNTEAFF.

This clonotype was picked up a small number of times. The CDR3 DNA reads TGCAGTGCGAGGGGAGTCAGGGGGCATAATTCACCCCTCCACTTT. It codes for CSARGVRGHNSPLHF. The chain uses TRBV20-1 and TRBJ1-6; 8 positions match TRBD1. The CDR3 extends over 15 amino acids. V lost 6 bases to trimming and J lost 5 bases; unmatched junction nucleotides: 9. Germline CDR1 is DFQATT and CDR2 is SNEGSKA (reference sequence).

The chain has TRBV29-1 and TRBJ2-2, with D possibly TRBD1 on 5 matching bases. V was clipped by 4 bases and J by 5 bases, with 14 bases between them. Germline V CDR1 and CDR2: SQVTM, ANQGSEA. The CDR3 contains 14 residues. CDR3 coding DNA: TGCAGCGTTGCTCTCAGGGTGGGAACCGGGGAGCTGTTTTTT. It encodes CSVALRVGTGELFF.

This chain connects TRBV30 to TRBJ2-2; D may be TRBD2 (5 bases). V dropped 6 bases and J dropped 6 bases, with 14 bases sitting between them. Germline CDR1 is GTSNPN and CDR2 is SVGIG (reference sequence). This CDR3 has 13 amino acids. Written as DNA, the CDR3 is TGTGCCTGTCACACATCGGGGTCCGGGGAGCTGTTTTTT. Translated: CACHTSGSGELFF.

This clonotype has just a few counts. V and J are TRBV28 and TRBJ1-1, with D perhaps TRBD1 (6 bases). The CDR3 consists of 13 residues. Germline assignment: CDR1 MDHEN and CDR2 SYDVKM. Trimming took off 5 bases at V and 10 bases at J, with 17 bases between the two ends. Here the CDR3 reads CASSLQVGARAFF. The CDR3, as DNA: TGTGCCAGCAGTCTCCAAGTGGGGGCACGAGCTTTCTTT.

This clonotype appeared many times. This chain uses TRBV12-3 or TRBV12-4 with TRBJ2-2; weak D call: TRBD2 (5 bases). CDR3 length: 13 residues. The V and J ends lost 3 bases and 7 bases respectively, with 9 bases between them. The CDR3 region is CASSFRGNGELFF. The CDR3 DNA reads as TGTGCCAGCAGTTTCCGGGGAAACGGGGAGCTGTTTTTT.

CDR3 sequence reads: CASSYTMNTEAFF. The CDR3 DNA is TGTGCCAGCAGTTATACTATGAACACTGAAGCTTTCTTT. The V gene is TRBV6-5, the J gene TRBJ1-1; D gene unclear. Germline CDR1 reads MNHEY; CDR2 reads SVGAGI. Trimming removed 3 bases at V and 0 bases at J, with 5 bases between. This CDR3 is 13 amino acids long.

This clonotype was counted a few times. CDR3 sequence reads: CASSLDVAGRKLFF. CDR3 DNA sequence: TGTGCCAGCAGCTTAGATGTCGCAGGGCGAAAACTGTTTTTT. V is TRBV7-2 and J is TRBJ1-4; perhaps TRBD1 as D (5 bases). Germline values: CDR1 SGHTA, CDR2 FQGNSA. This CDR3 spans 14 amino acids. The V end was cut by 1 base, the J end by 10 bases, with 13 bases between.

The table lists this clonotype with a few counts. The chain carries TRBV28 and TRBJ2-5; the D gene is possibly TRBD2 (6 bases). CDR3 length equals 12 residues. V lost 5 bases and J lost 6, with 10 bases in between. Germline values: CDR1 MDHEN, CDR2 SYDVKM. The CDR3 nucleotides read TGTGCCAGCAGTGCAGGGAGGCAGACCCAGTACTTC. The encoded protein is CASSAGRQTQYF.